Shown below are 29 T cell receptor beta chains from a single sample sequenced in a study of blood T cell repertoires in COVID-19. Data came from immunoSEQ multiplex PCR; TCRdb stores just in-frame clones and leaves some out. The sample lists some 300,000 clones, about 85% occurring once. The specimen was peripheral blood. These receptors all come from a woman aged 45-60 years with active or convalescent COVID-19.

This clone is a singleton in its sample. The chain links TRBV3-1 (or the pseudogene TRBV3-2) to TRBJ2-7; TRBD2 agrees at 8 bases. Germline CDR1 reads LGHDT; CDR2 reads YNNKEL (reference sequence). There are 13 residues in the CDR3. With V trimmed by 3 bases and J by 6 bases, 4 bases remained unmatched. CDR3 DNA: TGTGCCAGCAGCCAGGGACTAGGGGGCGAGCAGTACTTC. It is translated as CASSQGLGGEQYF.

The chain employs TRBV2 and TRBJ2-5; D not resolved. The CDR3 sequence is 11 residues long. The germline V and J ends were trimmed by 7 bases and 2 bases, with 5 bases remaining between them. In germline, CDR1 is SNHLY, CDR2 FYNNEI. The CDR3 bases are TGTGCCAGCACCTTACAAGAGACCCAGTACTTC. It is translated as CASTLQETQYF.

This clone was seen repeatedly, ten times or more. The chain is built from TRBV5-1 and TRBJ1-6; D possibly corresponds to TRBD1 (6 bases). The CDR3 is 15 amino acids. Between the trimmed V and J ends, which lost 5 bases and 9 bases, there was a span of 18 bases. The germline CDR1 and CDR2 sequences are SGHRS and YFSETQ. The CDR3 nucleotides are TGCGCCAGCAGTTCCGAGACAGGCTCCGGTTCACCCCTCCACTTT. Amino acid sequence: CASSSETGSGSPLHF.

This chain connects TRBV15 to TRBJ2-4; 11 bases are a match to TRBD2. Germline CDR1 reads LNHNV; CDR2 reads YYDKDF (reference sequence). CDR3 length equals 14 residues. V shed 7 bases, J shed 6 bases, and the junction held 5 bases outside the gene matches. CDR3 sequence reads: CATTMGLAANIQYF. The CDR3 DNA follows: TGTGCCACCACCATGGGACTAGCGGCAAACATTCAGTACTTC. Based on the CDR3 plus reference TRBV15 and TRBJ2-4, the full variable domain is DAMVIQNPRYQVTQFGKPVTLSCSQTLNHNVMYWYQQKSSQAPKLLFHYYDKDFNNEADTPDNFQSRRPNTSFCFLDIRSPGLGDTAMYLCATTMGLAANIQYFGAGTRLSVL.

The chain combines TRBV28 with TRBJ1-1, with a possible D match to TRBD1 (6 bases). Germline-derived CDR1 and CDR2 are MDHEN and SYDVKM. CDR3 size: 15 residues. V shed 6 bases and J shed 0 bases, with 14 bases lying between them. Here the CDR3 DNA reads TGTGCCAGCAGCCCTACAGGGTCAATGAACACTGAAGCTTTCTTT. It yields the protein CASSPTGSMNTEAFF.

V usage is TRBV5-1 and J usage is TRBJ1-5; 8 positions agree with TRBD1. The CDR3 is 15 residues long. V gave up 4 bases and J gave up 3 bases; unmatched junction bases: 6. The germline CDR1 and CDR2 sequences are SGHRS and YFSETQ. For the CDR3, the DNA is TGCGCCAGCAGCCCCGGGACAGGCACCAATCAGCCCCAGCATTTT. Amino acids: CASSPGTGTNQPQHF.

The chain uses TRBV19 and TRBJ1-3, with a tentative D call TRBD1 (6 bases). This CDR3 is 17 amino acids long. Trimming pared 4 bases from V and 0 bases from J, leaving 16 bases between. Germline CDR1 and CDR2: LNHDA and SQIVND (reference sequence). CDR3 sequence (DNA): TGTGCCAGTAGTAGGACGACAGGCCCCAGCTCTGGAAACACCATATATTTT. Translation: CASSRTTGPSSGNTIYF.

CDR3 nucleotide sequence: TGTGCCACCAGCCTCGACAGGGGTGGTCAGCCCCAGCATTTT. Translating it yields CATSLDRGGQPQHF. The gene calls are TRBV15 and TRBJ1-5, with TRBD1 identical over 8 bases. Germline trimming cut 5 bases from V and 6 bases from J; bases unmatched to any gene: 6. Germline-derived CDR1 and CDR2 are LNHNV and YYDKDF (reference sequence). This CDR3 region has 14 residues.

About this clone: The germline gene is not matched at one end of the junction; a read error may be the cause. In the same sample, other DNA sequences code for this CDR3. The chain is built from TRBV6-5 and TRBJ2-5, with 7 nucleotides matching TRBD1. The CDR3 length is 13 residues. CDR1 is MNHEY and CDR2 is SVGAGI in the germline V gene. CDR3 bases: TGCGCCAGCAGTCCCGGGACAGAAGAGACCCAGTACTTC. This translates into CASSPGTEETQYF.

J is TRBJ1-1 and V is TRBV5-6; a possible D gene is TRBD1 (6 bases). V lost 5 bases and J 6 bases, leaving 11 bases between the germline ends. The CDR3 spans 12 residues. Germline-derived CDR1 and CDR2 are SGHDT and YYEEEE. The CDR3 spells CASRKRQAEAFF. Written as DNA, the CDR3 is TGTGCCAGCAGGAAGCGACAGGCTGAAGCTTTCTTT.

Concerning this clone itself: This sample includes further DNA sequences coding for the same CDR3. This chain connects TRBV20-1 to TRBJ2-5; D is undetermined. This CDR3 has 11 amino acids. Per the germline V gene, CDR1 is DFQATT and CDR2 is SNEGSKA (reference sequence). V was cut by 3 bases and J by 2 bases, with 4 bases left in between. The CDR3 DNA reads TGCAGTGCTAGCCGGCAAGAGACCCAGTACTTC. It encodes CSASRQETQYF.

The chain couples TRBV28 to TRBJ1-1; 10 nucleotides line up with TRBD1. With V trimmed by 10 bases and J by 6 bases, 5 bases remained unmatched. CDR1 is MDHEN, CDR2 SYDVKM, per germline. The length of the CDR3 is 12 residues. The CDR3 here is CATDRGRPEAFF. In DNA, the CDR3 is TGTGCCACCGACAGGGGGCGCCCTGAAGCTTTCTTT.

V is TRBV5-1 and J is TRBJ1-5; 8 bases line up with TRBD1. The junction had 7 bases not matched to a gene; V was cut back by 5 bases and J by 3 bases. The length of the CDR3 is 15 residues. Germline assignment: CDR1 SGHRS and CDR2 YFSETQ. The CDR3 is CASRPTGGDNQPQHF. The CDR3 coding sequence is TGCGCCAGCAGGCCTACAGGGGGGGACAATCAGCCCCAGCATTTT.

The gene calls are TRBV6-5 and TRBJ1-2, with a tentative D call TRBD1 (5 bases). This CDR3 has 15 amino acids. Trimming pared 6 bases from V and 0 bases from J, leaving 14 bases between. Looked up from germline, CDR1 is MNHEY and CDR2 is SVGAGI. The CDR3 is CASRAGPRANYGYTF. CDR3 DNA: TGTGCCAGCAGGGCCGGTCCCAGGGCTAACTATGGCTACACCTTC.

The chain recombines TRBV12-3 or TRBV12-4 with TRBJ1-1; D gene ambiguous. V lost 10 bases, J lost 2 bases, and 14 bases lay in between. CDR3 size: 13 residues. CDR3 DNA sequence: TGTGCCACCAAGGACGGGATTAACACTGAAGCTTTCTTT. It is translated as CATKDGINTEAFF.

The chain joins TRBV9 to TRBJ2-3, with 11 bases aligning to TRBD2. The CDR3 sequence is 19 residues long. V lost 3 bases to trimming and J lost 0 bases; unmatched junction nucleotides: 12. CDR1 is SGDLS, CDR2 YYNGEE, per germline. The CDR3 DNA is TGTGCCAGCAGCGCGATACCGGGACTAGCGGTCGGTAGCACAGATACGCAGTATTTT. This gives the protein CASSAIPGLAVGSTDTQYF.

This clone has a single count. The chain has TRBV5-8 and TRBJ1-3, with unresolved D. Germline-derived CDR1 and CDR2 are SGHTS and YDEGEE. The V gene lost 5 bases and the J gene lost 1 base, with 10 bases spanning the gap. The CDR3 runs 14 residues. The DNA of the CDR3 is TGTGCCAGCAGTCTAGACCCATCTGGAAACACCATATATTTT. This gives the protein CASSLDPSGNTIYF.

The V and J genes are TRBV18 and TRBJ2-3; TRBD2 matches 11 bases. The CDR3 spans 16 residues. V gave up 3 bases and J gave up 5 bases; unmatched junction bases: 7. The germline V gene has CDR1 KGHSH and CDR2 LQKENI. CDR3 bases: TGTGCCAGCTCACCTGGGCTAGCGGGAGGAGAAGATACGCAGTATTTT. Its translation: CASSPGLAGGEDTQYF.

The gene calls are TRBV19 and TRBJ2-1; a possible D gene is TRBD2 (6 bases). V was trimmed by 10 bases and J by 5 bases, leaving 18 bases between them. The CDR3 has 14 residues. The V gene's germline CDR1 is LNHDA and CDR2 SQIVND (reference sequence). The CDR3 DNA follows: TGTGCCACCGCCGCCTCGGGCGGGGACAATGAGCAGTTCTTC. It yields the protein CATAASGGDNEQFF.

The rearrangement uses TRBV5-6 and TRBJ1-2, with a possible D match to TRBD1 (5 bases). This CDR3 has 18 residues. CDR1 and CDR2 from the germline V gene are SGHDT and YYEEEE. Trimming cost V 4 bases and J 4 bases, with 26 bases left between them. The CDR3 sequence: CASSAADRQGAIFYGYTF. CDR3 DNA: TGTGCCAGCAGCGCCGCCGACCGTCAGGGTGCGATTTTCTATGGCTACACCTTC.

The chain carries TRBV3-1 (or the pseudogene TRBV3-2) and TRBJ1-1; no reliable D call. Germline CDR1 reads LGHDT; CDR2 reads YNNKEL (reference sequence). Trimming removed 5 bases at V and 8 bases at J, with 15 bases between. This CDR3 contains 13 residues. The CDR3 region is CASSSTIFGEAFF. CDR3 DNA: TGTGCCAGCAGCAGCACAATATTCGGGGAAGCTTTCTTT.

The J gene is TRBJ2-7, the V gene TRBV3-1 (or the pseudogene TRBV3-2), with 8 bases aligning to TRBD1. CDR3 length: 15 amino acids. Trimming removed 1 base from V and 0 bases from J; junction bases left unmatched: 2. Germline V gives CDR1 LGHDT, CDR2 YNNKEL (reference sequence). CDR3 region: CASSQGTGSSYEQYF. CDR3 in DNA: TGTGCCAGCAGCCAAGGGACAGGGAGCTCCTACGAGCAGTACTTC.

A single count supports this clone. V gene TRBV11-2 combines with J gene TRBJ2-5, with 10 nucleotides matching TRBD1. This CDR3 contains 17 residues. Germline V gives CDR1 SGHAT, CDR2 FQNNGV. The V gene end was trimmed by 2 bases and the J gene end by 5 bases; junction bases not matched to a gene: 11. This chain's CDR3 is CASSLLLGTGADETQYF. The CDR3 bases are TGTGCCAGCAGCTTACTCTTGGGGACAGGGGCGGATGAGACCCAGTACTTC.

The chain joins TRBV19 to TRBJ2-6; 11 nucleotides line up with TRBD1. CDR1 is LNHDA and CDR2 is SQIVND in the germline V gene (reference sequence). J was trimmed by 4 bases and V by 9 bases; bases with no gene match: 11. The CDR3 loop spans 17 amino acids. This CDR3 is CASRRTGGMPGANVLTF. The CDR3 nucleotides are TGTGCCAGCAGAAGGACAGGGGGCATGCCCGGGGCCAACGTCCTGACTTTC.

The V and J genes are TRBV5-8 and TRBJ1-5; 10 nucleotides align to TRBD1. V dropped 5 bases and J dropped 6; count of bases not matched to a gene: 8. The CDR3 spans 15 residues. Germline CDR1 is SGHTS and CDR2 is YDEGEE. The CDR3 protein is CASRLTGTGVQPQHF. The DNA for the CDR3 is TGTGCCAGCAGGCTAACCGGGACAGGGGTTCAGCCCCAGCATTTT.

The chain uses TRBV6-4 and TRBJ2-1; 12 bases line up with TRBD2. CDR3 size: 14 residues. J gave up 9 bases and V 9 bases, and 9 bases lay outside the gene matches. Germline V gene sequence: CDR1 MRHNA, CDR2 SNTAGT. The CDR3 DNA follows: TGTGCCAGTCCAACTAGCGGGAGGTCCACTGAGCAGTTCTTC. It yields the protein CASPTSGRSTEQFF.

This chain uses TRBV6-5 with TRBJ2-3; no firm D call. In germline, CDR1 is MNHEY, CDR2 SVGAGI. Trimming cost V 2 bases and J 4 bases, with 7 bases left between them. The CDR3 contains 13 residues. For the CDR3, the DNA is TGTGCCAGCAGTTACAGGAGTTCAGATACGCAGTATTTT. Residues: CASSYRSSDTQYF.

The chain has TRBV19 and TRBJ1-2; 7 bases agree with TRBD1. The CDR3 extends over 15 amino acids. Germline-derived CDR1 and CDR2 are LNHDA and SQIVND (reference sequence). The J segment lost 2 bases and the V segment lost 3 bases, leaving 6 bases of the junction unmatched. Written as DNA, the CDR3 is TGTGCCAGTAGTATTGGCGCAGGGGGAAACTATGGCTACACCTTC. Amino acids: CASSIGAGGNYGYTF.

The chain links TRBV27 to TRBJ2-1; no clear D. Germline lookup yields CDR1 MNHEY and CDR2 SMNVEV (reference sequence). CDR3 length: 14 amino acids. V was pared by 4 bases and J by 5 bases, with 12 bases between. The CDR3 nucleotides read TGTGCCAGCAGTTCTCCATGGGCCAACAATGAGCAGTTCTTC. Encoded protein: CASSSPWANNEQFF.